Sequencing of this TCR beta chain was carried out in a study of cytomegalovirus exposure and HLA in healthy donors. Study overall: Later analysis reported that the roughly 120 validation repertoires shared the platform of the approximately 670 first-cohort repertoires.

Looked up from germline, CDR1 is MRHNA and CDR2 is SNTAGT. CDR3 length equals 16 residues. V lost 2 bases and J lost 3, with 11 bases in between. Concerning this clone: Its antigen remains unknown.

Notes on the study in general: The study put under 200 TCR beta chains on its list as cytomegalovirus-associated. Rare sequences made up most TCRs, while some public TCRs were found in many donors.

Some clones are missing from TCRdb's copy, which holds only in-frame ones; the method was immunoSEQ multiplex PCR. The table includes 150,000 to 200,000 clones, roughly 84% detected once. The sample comprised PBMCs. The sequence came from a man between 18 and 35 years old in good health and CMV-seropositive. The chain joins TRBV6-4 to TRBJ2-6; D possibly corresponds to TRBD1 (5 bases). The CDR3 loop is CASSDGRQGGANVLTF. DNA of the CDR3: TGTGCCAGCAGTGACGGACGGCAGGGTGGGGCCAACGTCCTGACTTTC.